This T cell receptor (beta chain) was retrieved from a study of blood T cell repertoires in COVID-19 (dated by TCRdb to the early 2020s). Concerning the study at large: Collaborator samples came from the United States, Italy and Spain and covered acute and convalescent phases of COVID-19. The samples were drawn from the first 160 participants of the ongoing ImmuneRACE study and from over 950 subjects provided by 6 global collaborators. The sample metadata nearly always contained a de-identified subject ID, COVID-19 status, age in years and sex. The repertoires were made available in a free public database intended to serve as a resource for research on the immune response to SARS-CoV-2. Where HLA class I and class II types were available, the types were taken from metadata supplied by the sample provider, not from assay-based typing. The prospective study material was composed of cDNA or gDNA derived from T cells, B-cell-depleted T cells, or PBMCs. The dataset comprised deeply sampled blood TCRbeta repertoires from subjects exposed to, actively infected with, or recovered from COVID-19. Overall results and qualifications from the work: The quantity of clinical and demographic metadata differed by source and by participant and was supplied without curation.

Concerning this clone: Its specific antigen is unknown. The record has no base qualities; no much larger clone is one base away.

Collaborating institutions collected whole blood in K2EDTA tubes following their own protocols. For TCRbeta analysis, collaborators shipped samples as frozen whole blood, isolated PBMCs, or DNA extracted from either of those sample types. The immunoSEQ Assay, a bias-controlled multiplex PCR, was used to amplify TCRbeta CDR3 regions from genomic DNA. In the authors' own workflow: The number of nucleated cells in each sample was estimated from the amplification of reference gene primers within the assay. To quantify the absolute abundance of each unique TCRbeta CDR3 rearrangement, sequence reads were collapsed and filtered. For each sample, productive Simpson clonality was calculated as the square root of Simpson's diversity index across productive rearrangements. Imported from immuneACCESS, the table was reduced by TCRdb to in-frame sequences with V and J called. These copies leave out some clones; in studies compared against another copy, an unresolved V gene accounts for under half, and the cause of the remainder is not known. V, J and clone size are those of that table, while D and trimming were read from the DNA. Within this sample are roughly 140,000 clones, with 70% to 90% of them counted one time only. Clones ranked in the top ten supply around 5% of the sample.

According to the germline V gene, CDR1 reads SQVTM and CDR2 reads ANQGSEA. Between the V and J ends, shortened by 0 bases and 4 bases respectively, the junction contains 12 bases. Inclusive of the bounding cysteine and phenylalanine, the CDR3 is 14 residues long. Solely the CDR3 DNA is kept, with 42 bases framed from the first base. The origin of this receptor is a human donor in a cohort sampled during active COVID-19. The source material was peripheral blood. The chain is made from TRBV29-1 and TRBJ1-2; the D gene identity is not certain. The CDR3 protein is CSVEDPRGGYGYTF. The sequence in DNA is TGCAGCGTTGAAGACCCCCGGGGAGGCTATGGCTACACCTTC.